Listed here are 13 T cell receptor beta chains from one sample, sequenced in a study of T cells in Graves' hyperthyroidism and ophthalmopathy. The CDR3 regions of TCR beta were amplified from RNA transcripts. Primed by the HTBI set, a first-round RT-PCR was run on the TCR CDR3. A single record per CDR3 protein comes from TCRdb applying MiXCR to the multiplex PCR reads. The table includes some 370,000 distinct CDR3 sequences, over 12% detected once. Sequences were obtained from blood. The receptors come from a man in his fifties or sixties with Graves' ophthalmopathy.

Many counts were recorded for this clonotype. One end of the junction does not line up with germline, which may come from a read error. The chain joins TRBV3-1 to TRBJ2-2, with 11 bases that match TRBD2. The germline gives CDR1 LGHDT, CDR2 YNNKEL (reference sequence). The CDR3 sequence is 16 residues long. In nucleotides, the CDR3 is TGTGCCAGCAGCCAAGGACTAGCGGGAATCACCGTGGAGCTGTTTTTT. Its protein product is CASSQGLAGITVELFF. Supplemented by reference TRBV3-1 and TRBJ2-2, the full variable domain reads DTAVSQTPKYLVTQMGNDKSIKCEQNLGHDTMYWYKQDSKKFLKIMFSYNNKELIINETVPNRFSPKSPDKAHLNLHINSLELGDSAVYFCASSQGLAGITVELFFGEGSRLTVL.

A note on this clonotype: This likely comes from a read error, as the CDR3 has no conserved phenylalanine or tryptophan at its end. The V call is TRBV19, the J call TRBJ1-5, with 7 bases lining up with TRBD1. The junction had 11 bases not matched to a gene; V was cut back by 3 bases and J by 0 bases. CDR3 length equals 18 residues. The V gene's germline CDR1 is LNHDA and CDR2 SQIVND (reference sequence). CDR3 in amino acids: CASSISRQGKFSNQPQHL. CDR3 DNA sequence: TGTGCCAGTAGTATTTCCCGACAGGGTAAATTTAGCAATCAGCCCCAGCATCTT.

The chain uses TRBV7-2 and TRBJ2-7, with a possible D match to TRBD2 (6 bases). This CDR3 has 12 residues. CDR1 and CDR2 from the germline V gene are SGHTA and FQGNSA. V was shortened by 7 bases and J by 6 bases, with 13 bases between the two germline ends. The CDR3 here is CASTREVGEQYF. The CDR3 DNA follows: TGTGCCAGCACTAGGGAGGTCGGCGAGCAGTACTTC.

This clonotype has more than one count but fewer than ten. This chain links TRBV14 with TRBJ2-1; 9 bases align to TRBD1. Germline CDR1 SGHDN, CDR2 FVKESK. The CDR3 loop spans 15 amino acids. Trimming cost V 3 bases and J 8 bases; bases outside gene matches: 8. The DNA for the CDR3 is TGTGCCAGCAGCCAGACCGGGACAGGGCGGGATGAGCAGTTCTTC. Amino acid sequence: CASSQTGTGRDEQFF. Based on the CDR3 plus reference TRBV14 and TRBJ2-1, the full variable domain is EAGVTQFPSHSVIEKGQTVTLRCDPISGHDNLYWYRRVMGKEIKFLLHFVKESKQDESGMPNNRFLAERTGGTYSTLKVQPAELEDSGVYFCASSQTGTGRDEQFFGPGTRLTVL.

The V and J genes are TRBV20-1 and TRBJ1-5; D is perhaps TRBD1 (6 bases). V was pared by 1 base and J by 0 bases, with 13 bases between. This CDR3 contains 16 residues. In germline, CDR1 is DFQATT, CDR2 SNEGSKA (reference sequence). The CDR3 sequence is CSARVGQGYSNQPQHF. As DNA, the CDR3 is TGCAGTGCTAGAGTTGGGCAGGGGTATAGCAATCAGCCCCAGCATTTT.

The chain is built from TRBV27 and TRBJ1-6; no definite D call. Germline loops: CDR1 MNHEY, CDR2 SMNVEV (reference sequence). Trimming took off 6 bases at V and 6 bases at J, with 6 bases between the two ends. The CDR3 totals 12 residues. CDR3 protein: CASSPPNSPLHF. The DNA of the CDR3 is TGTGCCAGCAGCCCACCTAATTCACCCCTCCACTTT.

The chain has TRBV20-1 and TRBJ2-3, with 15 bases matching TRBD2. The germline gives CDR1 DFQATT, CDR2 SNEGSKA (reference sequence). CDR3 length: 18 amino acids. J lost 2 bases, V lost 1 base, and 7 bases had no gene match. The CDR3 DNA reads TGCAGTGCTAGAGCGGGACTAGCGGGAGGAGGGGACACAGATACGCAGTATTTT. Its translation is CSARAGLAGGGDTDTQYF.

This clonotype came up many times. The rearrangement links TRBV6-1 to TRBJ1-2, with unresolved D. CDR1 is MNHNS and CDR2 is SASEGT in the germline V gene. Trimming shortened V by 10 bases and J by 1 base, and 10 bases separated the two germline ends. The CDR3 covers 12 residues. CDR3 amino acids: CAISEINYGYTF. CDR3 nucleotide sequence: TGTGCCATATCGGAGATTAACTATGGCTACACCTTC.

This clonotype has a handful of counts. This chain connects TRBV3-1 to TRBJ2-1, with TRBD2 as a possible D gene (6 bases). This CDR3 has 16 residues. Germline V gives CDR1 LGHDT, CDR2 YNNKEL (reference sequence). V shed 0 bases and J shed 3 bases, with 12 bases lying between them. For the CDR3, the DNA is TGTGCCAGCAGCCAAGATGCGGCGGGGCGCTACAATGAGCAGTTCTTC. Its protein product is CASSQDAAGRYNEQFF.

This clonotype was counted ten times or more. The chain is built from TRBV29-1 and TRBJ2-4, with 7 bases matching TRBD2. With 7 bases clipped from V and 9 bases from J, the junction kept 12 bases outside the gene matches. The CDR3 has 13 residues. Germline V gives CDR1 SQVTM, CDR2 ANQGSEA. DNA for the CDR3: TGCAGCGGCTCTAGCGGTACGACGGGCATTCAGTACTTC. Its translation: CSGSSGTTGIQYF.

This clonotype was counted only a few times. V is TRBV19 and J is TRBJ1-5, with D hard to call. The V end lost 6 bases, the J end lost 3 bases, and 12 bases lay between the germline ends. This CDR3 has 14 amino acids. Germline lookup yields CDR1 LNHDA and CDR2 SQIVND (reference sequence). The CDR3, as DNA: TGTGCCAGTAGCTATACAGATTACAATCAGCCCCAGCATTTT. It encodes CASSYTDYNQPQHF.

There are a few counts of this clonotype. The CDR3 loop is CASSQGTLSGSNEQFF. The DNA for the CDR3 is TGCGCCAGCAGCCAAGGAACCTTAAGCGGGAGCAATGAGCAGTTCTTC. The chain employs TRBV4-1 and TRBJ2-1; 8 bases fit TRBD2. J gave up 6 bases and V 1 base, and 8 bases lay outside the gene matches. Germline CDR1 is MGHRA and CDR2 is YSYEKL. The length of the CDR3 is 16 residues.

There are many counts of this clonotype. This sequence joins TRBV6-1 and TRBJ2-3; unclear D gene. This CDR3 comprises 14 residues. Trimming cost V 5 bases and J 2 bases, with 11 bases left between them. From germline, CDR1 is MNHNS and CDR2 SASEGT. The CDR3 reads CASSYTTSTDTQYF. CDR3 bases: TGTGCCAGCAGTTATACTACTTCCACAGATACGCAGTATTTT.